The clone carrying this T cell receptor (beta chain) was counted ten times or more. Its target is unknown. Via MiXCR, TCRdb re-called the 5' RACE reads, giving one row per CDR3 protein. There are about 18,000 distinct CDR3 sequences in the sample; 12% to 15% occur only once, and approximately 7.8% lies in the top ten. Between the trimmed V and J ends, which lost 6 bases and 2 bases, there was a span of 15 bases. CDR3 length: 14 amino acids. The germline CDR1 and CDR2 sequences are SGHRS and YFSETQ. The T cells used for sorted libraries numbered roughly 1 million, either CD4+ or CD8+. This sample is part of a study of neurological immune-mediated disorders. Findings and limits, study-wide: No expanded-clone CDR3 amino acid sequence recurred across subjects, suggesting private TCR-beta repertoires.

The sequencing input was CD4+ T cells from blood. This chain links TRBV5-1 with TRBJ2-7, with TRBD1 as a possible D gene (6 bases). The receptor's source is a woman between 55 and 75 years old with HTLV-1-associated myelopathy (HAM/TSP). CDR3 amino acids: CASIAEPGAYEQYF. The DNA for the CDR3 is TGCGCCAGCATCGCGGAGCCAGGGGCCTACGAGCAGTACTTC.